This TCR beta chain comes out of a study of blood T cell repertoires in COVID-19. For the study at large: Acute-phase and convalescent COVID-19 samples originated in the United States, Italy and Spain. Sources were T cells, B-cell-depleted T cells, or PBMCs; the material itself was cDNA or gDNA.

V was clipped by 2 bases and J by 6 bases; unmatched bases: 5. CDR1 is PRHDT, CDR2 FYEKMQ, per germline (reference sequence). The CDR3 has 15 amino acids. Seattle's cohort entered during active infection and was followed longitudinally. The method was immunoSEQ multiplex PCR; TCRdb's version includes in-frame clones alone and lacks a portion of them. The sample has 250,000 to 300,000 clones; approximately 91% are singletons. The receptor was derived from a woman aged 25 to 39 with COVID-19, enrolled during active disease. The specimen sequenced was peripheral blood. The rearrangement joins TRBV13 to TRBJ2-1, with 9 bases matching TRBD2. As DNA, the CDR3 is TGTGCCAGCAGCTTATGGTTAGCGGGAGTCAATGAGCAGTTCTTC. Translating it yields CASSLWLAGVNEQFF.